This T cell receptor (beta chain) was found in a study of cytomegalovirus exposure and HLA in healthy donors. General observations from the study: The presence/absence work took it that sequencing depth was about the same across donors. As a later analysis showed, several of the most significant clusters appeared to be linked to common viral pathogens. HLA alleles were associated with 18,000 or so TCR beta sequences in a later analysis at 0.05 false discovery rate. Accurate predictions that matched the HLA-A and HLA-B alleles of most subjects were reportedly made from TCR beta sequences.

Primers for the PCR totalled 60 Vbeta and 13 Jbeta. Clones were sequenced by immunoSEQ multiplex PCR, and TCRdb holds only the in-frame ones, with some missing. The sample carries under 150,000 clones, 75% recorded once. The CDR3 runs 13 residues. Germline lookup yields CDR1 SGDLS and CDR2 YYNGEE. Trimming removed 7 bases from V and 7 bases from J; junction bases left unmatched: 7. Remarks on this clone: The antigen remains unidentified.

The gene calls are TRBV9 and TRBJ1-4, with 7 bases that match TRBD1. The sample was PBMCs. This sequence originates from a man younger than 40 in good health and CMV-seronegative. The CDR3 nucleotides are TGTGCCAGCCAAGGGGGCGTAACTGAAAAACTGTTTTTT. Translating it yields CASQGGVTEKLFF.